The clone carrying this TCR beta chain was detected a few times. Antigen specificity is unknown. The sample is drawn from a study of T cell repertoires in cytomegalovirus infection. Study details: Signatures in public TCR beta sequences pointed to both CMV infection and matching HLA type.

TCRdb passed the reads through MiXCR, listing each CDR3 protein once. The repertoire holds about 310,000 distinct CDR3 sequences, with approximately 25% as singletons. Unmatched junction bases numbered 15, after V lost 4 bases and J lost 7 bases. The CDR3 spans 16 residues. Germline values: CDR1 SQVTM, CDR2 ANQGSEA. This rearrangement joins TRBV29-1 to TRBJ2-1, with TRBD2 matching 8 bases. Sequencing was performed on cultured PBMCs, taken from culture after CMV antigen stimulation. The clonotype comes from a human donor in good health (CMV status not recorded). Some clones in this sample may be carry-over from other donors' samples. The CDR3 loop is CSVGQGFAGRGNEQFF. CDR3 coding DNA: TGCAGCGTTGGTCAGGGTTTTGCCGGGAGGGGAAATGAGCAGTTCTTC.